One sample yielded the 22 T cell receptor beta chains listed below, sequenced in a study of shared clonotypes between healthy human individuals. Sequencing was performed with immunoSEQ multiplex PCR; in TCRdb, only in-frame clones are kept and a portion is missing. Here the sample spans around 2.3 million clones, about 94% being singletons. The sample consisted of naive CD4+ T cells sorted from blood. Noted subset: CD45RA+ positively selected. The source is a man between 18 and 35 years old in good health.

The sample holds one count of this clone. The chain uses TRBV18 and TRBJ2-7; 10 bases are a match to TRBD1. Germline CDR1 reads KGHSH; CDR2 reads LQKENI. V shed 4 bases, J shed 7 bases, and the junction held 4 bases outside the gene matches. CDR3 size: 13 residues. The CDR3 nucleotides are TGTGCCAGCTCACGACAGGGGGCGCGTGAGCAGTACTTC. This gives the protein CASSRQGAREQYF.

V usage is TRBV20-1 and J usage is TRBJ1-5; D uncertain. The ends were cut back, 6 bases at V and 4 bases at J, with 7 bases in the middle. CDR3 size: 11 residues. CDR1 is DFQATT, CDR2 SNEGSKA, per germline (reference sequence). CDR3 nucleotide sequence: TGCAGTGCAGGCATTAATCAGCCCCAGCATTTT. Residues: CSAGINQPQHF.

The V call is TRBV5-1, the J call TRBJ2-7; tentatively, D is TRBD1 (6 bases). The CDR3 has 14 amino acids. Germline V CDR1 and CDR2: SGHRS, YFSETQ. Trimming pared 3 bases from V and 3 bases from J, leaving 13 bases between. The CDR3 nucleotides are TGCGCCAGCAGCTCGGCACAACAGGGCTACGAGCAGTACTTC. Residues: CASSSAQQGYEQYF.

The CDR3 DNA sequence: TGTGCCAGCAGTGCGGCGGGAGGGCAACGGGAGCAGTACTTC. Translation gives CASSAAGGQREQYF. The chain carries TRBV2 and TRBJ2-7; 9 positions agree with TRBD2. The CDR3 is 14 residues long. V shed 4 bases and J 7 bases; nucleotides not matched to a gene: 8. CDR1 and CDR2 from the germline V gene are SNHLY and FYNNEI.

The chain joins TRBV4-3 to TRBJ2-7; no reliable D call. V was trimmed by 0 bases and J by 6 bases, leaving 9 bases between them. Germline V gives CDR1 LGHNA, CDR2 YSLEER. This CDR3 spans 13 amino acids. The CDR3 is CASSQDLVGEQYF. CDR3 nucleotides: TGCGCCAGCAGCCAAGATCTGGTCGGCGAGCAGTACTTC.

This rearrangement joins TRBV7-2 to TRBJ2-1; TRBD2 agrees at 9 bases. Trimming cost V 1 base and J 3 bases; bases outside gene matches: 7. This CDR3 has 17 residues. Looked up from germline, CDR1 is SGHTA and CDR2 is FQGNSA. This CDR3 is CASSLGGSGSYYNEQFF. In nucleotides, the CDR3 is TGTGCCAGCAGCTTAGGCGGTAGCGGGAGTTACTACAATGAGCAGTTCTTC.

The DNA for the CDR3 is TGTGCCAGCAGTTATGGGTTGTACCAGCCCCAGCATTTT. The encoded protein is CASSYGLYQPQHF. J is TRBJ1-5 and V is TRBV6-5; D ambiguous. V gave up 3 bases and J gave up 7 bases, with 10 bases separating them. The germline gives CDR1 MNHEY, CDR2 SVGAGI. This CDR3 has 13 amino acids.

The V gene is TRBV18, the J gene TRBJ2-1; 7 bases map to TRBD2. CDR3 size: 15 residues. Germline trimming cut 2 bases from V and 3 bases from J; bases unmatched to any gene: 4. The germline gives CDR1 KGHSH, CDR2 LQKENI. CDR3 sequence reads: CASSPSGTIYNEQFF. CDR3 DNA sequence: TGTGCCAGCTCACCATCCGGGACTATCTACAATGAGCAGTTCTTC.

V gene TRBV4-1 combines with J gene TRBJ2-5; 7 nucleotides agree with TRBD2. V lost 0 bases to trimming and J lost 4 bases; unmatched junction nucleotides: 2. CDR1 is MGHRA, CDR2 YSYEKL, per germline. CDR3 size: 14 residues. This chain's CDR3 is CASSQDGGGETQYF. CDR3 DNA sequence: TGCGCCAGCAGCCAAGATGGCGGGGGAGAGACCCAGTACTTC.

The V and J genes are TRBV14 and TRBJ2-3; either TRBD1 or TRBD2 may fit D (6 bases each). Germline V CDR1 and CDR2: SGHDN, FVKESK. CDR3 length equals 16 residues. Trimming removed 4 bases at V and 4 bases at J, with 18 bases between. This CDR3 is CASSPGAGGGSDTQYF. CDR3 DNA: TGTGCCAGCAGCCCGGGGGCCGGGGGCGGCTCAGATACGCAGTATTTT.

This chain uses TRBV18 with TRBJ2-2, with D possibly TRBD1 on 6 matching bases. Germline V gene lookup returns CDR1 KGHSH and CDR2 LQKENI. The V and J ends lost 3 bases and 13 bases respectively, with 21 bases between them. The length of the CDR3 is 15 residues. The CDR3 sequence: CASSPSNRATGALFF. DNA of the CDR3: TGTGCCAGCTCACCTTCCAACAGGGCTACCGGAGCGCTGTTTTTT.

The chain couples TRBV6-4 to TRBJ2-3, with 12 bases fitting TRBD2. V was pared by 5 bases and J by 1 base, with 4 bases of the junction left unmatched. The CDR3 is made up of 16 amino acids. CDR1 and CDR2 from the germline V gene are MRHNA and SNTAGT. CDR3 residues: CASSPRLAGGTDTQYF. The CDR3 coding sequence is TGTGCCAGCAGTCCGCGACTAGCGGGGGGCACAGATACGCAGTATTTT.

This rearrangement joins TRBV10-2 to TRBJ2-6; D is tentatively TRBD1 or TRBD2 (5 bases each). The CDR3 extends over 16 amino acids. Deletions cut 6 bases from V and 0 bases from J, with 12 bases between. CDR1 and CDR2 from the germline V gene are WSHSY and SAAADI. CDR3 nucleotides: TGCGCCAGCAGAGGGGACGGCGACTCTGGGGCCAACGTCCTGACTTTC. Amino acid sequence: CASRGDGDSGANVLTF.

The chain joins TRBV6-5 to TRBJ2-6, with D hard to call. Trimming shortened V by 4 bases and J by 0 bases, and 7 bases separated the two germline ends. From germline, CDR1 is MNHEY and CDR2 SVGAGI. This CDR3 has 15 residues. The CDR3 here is CASSSTSSGANVLTF. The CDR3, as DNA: TGTGCCAGCAGTTCTACCAGCTCTGGGGCCAACGTCCTGACTTTC.

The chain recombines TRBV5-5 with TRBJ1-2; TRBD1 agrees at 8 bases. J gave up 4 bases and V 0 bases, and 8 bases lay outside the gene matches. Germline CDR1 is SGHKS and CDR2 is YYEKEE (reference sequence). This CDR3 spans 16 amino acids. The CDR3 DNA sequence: TGTGCCAGCAGCTTGGCCGCGACAGGGGCCCTCTATGGCTACACCTTC. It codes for CASSLAATGALYGYTF.

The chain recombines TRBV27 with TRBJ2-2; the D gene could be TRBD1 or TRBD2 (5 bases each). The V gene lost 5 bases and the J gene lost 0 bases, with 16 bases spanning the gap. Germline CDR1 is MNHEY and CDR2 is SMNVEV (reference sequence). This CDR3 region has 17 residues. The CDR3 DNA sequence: TGTGCCAGCAGTCGGTCGACGGGACCAACGAACACCGGGGAGCTGTTTTTT. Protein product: CASSRSTGPTNTGELFF.

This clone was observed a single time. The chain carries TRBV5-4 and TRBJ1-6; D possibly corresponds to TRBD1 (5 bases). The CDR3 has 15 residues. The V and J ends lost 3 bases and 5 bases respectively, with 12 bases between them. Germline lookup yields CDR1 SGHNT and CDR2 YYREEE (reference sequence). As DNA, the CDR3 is TGTGCCAGCAGCTCGGGGACGACGAATAATTCACCCCTCCACTTT. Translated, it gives CASSSGTTNNSPLHF.

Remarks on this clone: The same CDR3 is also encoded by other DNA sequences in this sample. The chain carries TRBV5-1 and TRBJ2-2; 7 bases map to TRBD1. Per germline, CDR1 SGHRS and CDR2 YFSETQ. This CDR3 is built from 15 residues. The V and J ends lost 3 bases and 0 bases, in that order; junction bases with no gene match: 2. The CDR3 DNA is TGCGCCAGCAGCTCAGGGGGTTCGAACACCGGGGAGCTGTTTTTT. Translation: CASSSGGSNTGELFF.

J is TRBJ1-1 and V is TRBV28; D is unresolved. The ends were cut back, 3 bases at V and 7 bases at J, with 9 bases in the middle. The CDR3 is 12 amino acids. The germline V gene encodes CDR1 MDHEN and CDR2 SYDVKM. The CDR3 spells CASSFFLREAFF. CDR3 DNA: TGTGCCAGCAGTTTCTTCCTACGTGAAGCTTTCTTT.

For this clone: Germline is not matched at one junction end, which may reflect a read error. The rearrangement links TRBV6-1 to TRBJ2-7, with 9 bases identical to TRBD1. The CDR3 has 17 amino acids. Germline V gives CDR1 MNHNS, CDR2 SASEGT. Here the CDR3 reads CASSGGGARDRAYEQYF. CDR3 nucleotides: TGCGCCAGCAGTGGAGGGGGGGCCCGGGACAGGGCCTACGAGCAGTACTTC.

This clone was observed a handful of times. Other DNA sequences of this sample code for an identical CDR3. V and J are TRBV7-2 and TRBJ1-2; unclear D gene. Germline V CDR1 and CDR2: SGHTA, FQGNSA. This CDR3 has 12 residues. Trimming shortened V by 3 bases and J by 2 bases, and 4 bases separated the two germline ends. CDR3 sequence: CASSFRNYGYTF. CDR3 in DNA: TGTGCCAGCAGCTTCCGGAACTATGGCTACACCTTC. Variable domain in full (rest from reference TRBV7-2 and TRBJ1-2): GAGVSQSPSNKVTEKGKDVELRCDPISGHTALYWYRQSLGQGLEFLIYFQGNSAPDKSGLPSDRFSAERTGGSVSTLTIQRTQQEDSAVYLCASSFRNYGYTFGSGTRLTVV.

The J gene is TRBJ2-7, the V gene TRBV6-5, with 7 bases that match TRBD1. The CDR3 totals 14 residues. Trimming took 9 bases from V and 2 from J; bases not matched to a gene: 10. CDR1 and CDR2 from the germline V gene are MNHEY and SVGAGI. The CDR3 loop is CASRTGTDAYEQYF. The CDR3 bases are TGTGCCAGTCGGACCGGGACAGACGCCTACGAGCAGTACTTC.